These 22 T cell receptor beta chains originate from one sample sequenced in a study of blood T cells in healthy people across ages. Primed by a sample-barcoded 5' primer and a J-beta primer mix, a second PCR proceeded for 7 to 11 cycles. One entry per CDR3 protein, called by TCRdb with MiXCR from the 5' RACE reads. The sample includes about 670,000 distinct CDR3 sequences, about 43% seen only once; the top ten take 25% to 35%. The specimen sequenced was blood. The receptor set was obtained from a man older than 75 in good health.

The chain combines TRBV11-3 with TRBJ2-1, with D uncertain. This CDR3 spans 15 amino acids. V lost 5 bases and J 6 bases, leaving 17 bases between the germline ends. Germline assignment: CDR1 SGHNT and CDR2 YENEEA. This chain's CDR3 is CASSPKRRESNEQFF. CDR3 in DNA: TGTGCCAGCAGCCCGAAACGTAGGGAATCCAATGAGCAGTTCTTC.

This clonotype was counted once. The rearrangement joins TRBV5-1 to TRBJ2-7, with a weak D call TRBD1 (6 bases). Deletions cut 4 bases from V and 7 bases from J, with 12 bases between. This CDR3 comprises 12 residues. Germline V gene lookup returns CDR1 SGHRS and CDR2 YFSETQ. CDR3 nucleotide sequence: TGCGCCAGCAGCGCGGACAGTTGGGAGCAGTACTTC. Amino acids: CASSADSWEQYF.

V usage is TRBV6-4 and J usage is TRBJ2-1; 10 positions agree with TRBD2. Germline V gene sequence: CDR1 MRHNA, CDR2 SNTAGT. This CDR3 comprises 14 residues. V lost 3 bases to trimming and J lost 8 bases; unmatched junction nucleotides: 4. This CDR3 is CASSEAGGLDEQFF. CDR3 sequence (DNA): TGTGCCAGCAGTGAAGCGGGAGGGCTGGATGAGCAGTTCTTC.

This rearrangement joins TRBV2 to TRBJ2-3; D is ambiguous. This CDR3 is 14 amino acids long. Looked up from germline, CDR1 is SNHLY and CDR2 is FYNNEI. Trimming shortened V by 1 base and J by 0 bases, and 5 bases separated the two germline ends. DNA for the CDR3: TGTGCCAGCAGTGAAGGCCAGAGCACAGATACGCAGTATTTT. Amino acid sequence: CASSEGQSTDTQYF. The complete variable domain, with remaining parts taken from reference TRBV2 and TRBJ2-3, reads EPEVTQTPSHQVTQMGQEVILRCVPISNHLYFYWYRQILGQKVEFLVSFYNNEISEKSEIFDDQFSVERPDGSNFTLKIRSTKLEDSAMYFCASSEGQSTDTQYFGPGTRLTVL.

Worth noting for this clonotype: This may arise from a read error, as a much more abundant clone is one base away. The chain recombines TRBV29-1 with TRBJ2-5, with 12 bases lining up with TRBD2. Trimming cost V 3 bases and J 11 bases; bases outside gene matches: 13. The CDR3 consists of 15 residues. Germline assignment: CDR1 SQVTM and CDR2 ANQGSEA. The CDR3 loop reads CSVDPLAGGNNEQYF. CDR3 in DNA: TGCAGCGTTGACCCTCTAGCGGGAGGGAACAATGAGCAGTACTTC.

The chain uses TRBV7-2 and TRBJ1-4; D ambiguous. Germline V gene lookup returns CDR1 SGHTA and CDR2 FQGNSA. The CDR3 runs to 16 residues. The V end lost 5 bases, the J end lost 0 bases, and 13 bases lay between the germline ends. The CDR3 loop is CASSPGRVATNEKLFF. CDR3 nucleotides: TGTGCCAGCAGCCCGGGTCGAGTTGCAACTAATGAAAAACTGTTTTTT.

This chain connects TRBV18 to TRBJ2-3; 8 nucleotides line up with TRBD2. The CDR3 runs 16 residues. The trim removed 4 bases at V and 6 bases at J, leaving 12 bases unmatched. The germline V gene has CDR1 KGHSH and CDR2 LQKENI. CDR3 residues: CASSLSAAGGPDTQYF. CDR3 nucleotides: TGTGCCAGCTCACTCTCGGCGGCGGGAGGACCCGATACGCAGTATTTT.

In its sample, this clonotype was seen many times. V is TRBV6-5 and J is TRBJ2-7, with 7 bases fitting TRBD1. The CDR3 is 14 amino acids. V shed 6 bases, J shed 1 base, and the junction held 6 bases outside the gene matches. Germline V gene data show CDR1 as MNHEY and CDR2 as SVGAGI. CDR3 loop: CASSSRTGSYEQYF. The DNA for the CDR3 is TGTGCCAGCAGCTCCCGGACAGGATCCTACGAGCAGTACTTC.

V and J are TRBV9 and TRBJ2-3; perhaps TRBD2 as D (5 bases). This CDR3 has 15 residues. Germline V lookup: CDR1 SGDLS, CDR2 YYNGEE. V lost 0 bases and J lost 4, with 12 bases in between. The CDR3 is CASSVVLGSADTQYF. The DNA of the CDR3 is TGTGCCAGCAGCGTAGTACTGGGGAGTGCAGATACGCAGTATTTT.

This clonotype was counted many times. V and J are TRBV10-1 and TRBJ2-3, with D uncertain. Trimming cost V 0 bases and J 4 bases, with 5 bases left between them. The CDR3 has 13 residues. Germline CDR1 is WNHNN and CDR2 is SYGVQD (reference sequence). CDR3 DNA: TGCGCCAGCAGTGAGTCGAGCCCAGATACGCAGTATTTT. Translating gives CASSESSPDTQYF.

The chain links TRBV20-1 to TRBJ2-2; TRBD1 aligns across 10 bases. Germline CDR1 and CDR2: DFQATT and SNEGSKA (reference sequence). The CDR3 is 15 residues long. V was pared by 2 bases and J by 2 bases, with 2 bases of the junction left unmatched. CDR3 DNA: TGCAGTGCTAGACGGACAGGGGGTAACACCGGGGAGCTGTTTTTT. Its protein product is CSARRTGGNTGELFF.

The chain joins TRBV20-1 to TRBJ2-7, with D tentatively TRBD2 (5 bases). There are 16 residues in the CDR3. Trimming removed 0 bases from V and 0 bases from J, with 15 bases in between. Germline V CDR1 and CDR2: DFQATT, SNEGSKA (reference sequence). CDR3 DNA: TGCAGTGCTAGAGATCCGAAACTAGGAGTCTCCTACGAGCAGTACTTC. It yields the protein CSARDPKLGVSYEQYF.

CDR3 residues: CASSYGGSGELFF. CDR3 DNA sequence: TGTGCCAGCTCGTATGGAGGGTCCGGGGAGCTGTTTTTT. This rearrangement joins TRBV18 to TRBJ2-2, with D maybe TRBD2 (6 bases). Germline V gene sequence: CDR1 KGHSH, CDR2 LQKENI. CDR3 length: 13 amino acids. V was shortened by 6 bases and J by 6 bases, with 11 bases between the two germline ends.

In its sample, this clonotype was seen a few times. V is TRBV24-1 and J is TRBJ2-3, with TRBD1 matching over 11 bases. The CDR3 consists of 15 residues. Trimming took 7 bases from V and 6 from J; bases not matched to a gene: 8. Germline assignment: CDR1 KGHDR and CDR2 SFDVKD. CDR3 DNA sequence: TGTGCCACCAGATCTGGGGACAGGGGGTCGGATACGCAGTATTTT. Its protein product is CATRSGDRGSDTQYF.

The chain links TRBV7-2 to TRBJ2-7; D is undetermined. Germline assignment: CDR1 SGHTA and CDR2 FQGNSA. This CDR3 region has 14 residues. Trimming left V 1 base short and J 1 base short, with 8 bases between. CDR3 in amino acids: CASSLGLKSYEQYF. The CDR3 coding sequence is TGTGCCAGCAGCTTAGGGCTCAAATCCTACGAGCAGTACTTC.

This clonotype has just a few counts. The chain links TRBV14 to TRBJ1-3; D is unclear. Trimming removed 0 bases from V and 0 bases from J, with 3 bases in between. Germline CDR1 and CDR2: SGHDN and FVKESK. The CDR3 runs 14 residues. DNA of the CDR3: TGTGCCAGCAGCCAAGACTACTCTGGAAACACCATATATTTT. This sequence encodes CASSQDYSGNTIYF.

The DNA for the CDR3 is TGTGCCAGCAGCCAAGGGGGGACTTCTGTAAACATTCAGTACTTC. Translated, it gives CASSQGGTSVNIQYF. V is TRBV3-1 and J is TRBJ2-4; a possible D gene is TRBD2 (6 bases). Trimming stripped 1 base from V and 6 bases from J, with 13 bases between. CDR1 and CDR2 (germline): LGHDT, YNNKEL (reference sequence). The CDR3 sequence is 15 residues long. Variable domain in full (rest from reference TRBV3-1 and TRBJ2-4): DTAVSQTPKYLVTQMGNDKSIKCEQNLGHDTMYWYKQDSKKFLKIMFSYNNKELIINETVPNRFSPKSPDKAHLNLHINSLELGDSAVYFCASSQGGTSVNIQYFGAGTRLSVL.

This clonotype has a handful of counts. The chain has TRBV28 and TRBJ2-4; D call uncertain. This CDR3 has 13 amino acids. With 6 bases removed from V and 5 bases from J, the gap between germline ends came to 11 bases. CDR1 is MDHEN, CDR2 SYDVKM, per germline. CDR3 sequence reads: CASRESSENIQYF. Here the CDR3 DNA reads TGTGCCAGCAGGGAATCAAGCGAAAACATTCAGTACTTC.

This clonotype was detected ten times or more. CDR3 amino acids: CASSSAGRGRGTYNEQFF. The CDR3 DNA sequence: TGTGCCAGCAGCTCCGCGGGCCGCGGGAGGGGGACCTACAATGAGCAGTTCTTC. This rearrangement joins TRBV7-2 to TRBJ2-1, with 9 positions matching TRBD2. The CDR3 length is 18 residues. CDR1 and CDR2 (germline): SGHTA, FQGNSA. The trim removed 4 bases at V and 2 bases at J, leaving 12 bases unmatched.

This clonotype has a handful of counts. CDR3 sequence (DNA): TGTGCCAGCAGCCAAGGGCGGGGGGCGATCTACGAGCAGTACTTC. This encodes CASSQGRGAIYEQYF. The chain couples TRBV14 to TRBJ2-7, with TRBD2 matching 8 bases. The J segment lost 3 bases and the V segment lost 1 base, leaving 5 bases of the junction unmatched. The germline gives CDR1 SGHDN, CDR2 FVKESK. CDR3 length: 15 amino acids.

The chain combines TRBV5-1 with TRBJ1-2; the D is unclear. V was shortened by 1 base and J by 8 bases, with 9 bases between the two germline ends. Looked up from germline, CDR1 is SGHRS and CDR2 is YFSETQ. The CDR3 is 12 residues long. DNA of the CDR3: TGCGCCAGCAGCTTGCGGAGGACCGGCTACACCTTC. It yields the protein CASSLRRTGYTF.

Many counts were recorded for this clonotype. The rearrangement uses TRBV7-2 and TRBJ1-2; possible D gene TRBD1, 5 bases. The CDR3 spans 15 residues. V dropped 5 bases and J dropped 4 bases, with 17 bases sitting between them. Germline assignment: CDR1 SGHTA and CDR2 FQGNSA. The CDR3 nucleotides read TGTGCCAGCAGCGCCACCCGGGACGGCCGCTATGGCTACACCTTC. Translated: CASSATRDGRYGYTF.